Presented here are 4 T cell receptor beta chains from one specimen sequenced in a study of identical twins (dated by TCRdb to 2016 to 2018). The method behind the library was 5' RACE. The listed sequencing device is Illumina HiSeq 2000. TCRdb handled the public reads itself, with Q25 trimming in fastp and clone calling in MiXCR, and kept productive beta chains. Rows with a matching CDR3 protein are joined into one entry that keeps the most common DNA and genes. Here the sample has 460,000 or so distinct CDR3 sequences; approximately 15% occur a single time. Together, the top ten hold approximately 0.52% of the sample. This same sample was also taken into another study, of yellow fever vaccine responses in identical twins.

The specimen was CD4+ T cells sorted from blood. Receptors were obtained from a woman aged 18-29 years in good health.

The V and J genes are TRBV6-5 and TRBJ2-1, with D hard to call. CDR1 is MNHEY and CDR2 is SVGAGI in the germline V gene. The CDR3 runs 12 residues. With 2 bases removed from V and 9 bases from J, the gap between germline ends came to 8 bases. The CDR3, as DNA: TGTGCCAGCAGTTACCCCTGGGGTGAGCAGTTCTTC. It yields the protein CASSYPWGEQFF.

CDR3 nucleotides: TGTGCCAGCGGCATCTCCGGGACGGCCGTGTTCTTC. Amino acids: CASGISGTAVFF. The V gene is TRBV2, the J gene TRBJ2-1; tentatively, D is TRBD1 or TRBD2 (5 bases each). V was cut by 8 bases and J by 15 bases, with 20 bases left in between. CDR1 and CDR2 from the germline V gene are SNHLY and FYNNEI. This CDR3 has 12 amino acids.

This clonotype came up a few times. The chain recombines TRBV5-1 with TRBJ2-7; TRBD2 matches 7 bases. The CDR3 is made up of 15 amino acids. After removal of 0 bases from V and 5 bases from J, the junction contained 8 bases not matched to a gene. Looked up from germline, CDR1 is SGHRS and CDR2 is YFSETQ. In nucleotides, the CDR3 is TGCGCCAGCAGCTTGGAATCCGGGGGAGGGGACGAGCAGTACTTC. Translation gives CASSLESGGGDEQYF.

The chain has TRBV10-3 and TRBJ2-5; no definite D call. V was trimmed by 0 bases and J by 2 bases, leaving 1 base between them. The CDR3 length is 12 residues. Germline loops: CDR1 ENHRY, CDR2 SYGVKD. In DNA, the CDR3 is TGTGCCATCAGTGAGTCACAAGAGACCCAGTACTTC. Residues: CAISESQETQYF.